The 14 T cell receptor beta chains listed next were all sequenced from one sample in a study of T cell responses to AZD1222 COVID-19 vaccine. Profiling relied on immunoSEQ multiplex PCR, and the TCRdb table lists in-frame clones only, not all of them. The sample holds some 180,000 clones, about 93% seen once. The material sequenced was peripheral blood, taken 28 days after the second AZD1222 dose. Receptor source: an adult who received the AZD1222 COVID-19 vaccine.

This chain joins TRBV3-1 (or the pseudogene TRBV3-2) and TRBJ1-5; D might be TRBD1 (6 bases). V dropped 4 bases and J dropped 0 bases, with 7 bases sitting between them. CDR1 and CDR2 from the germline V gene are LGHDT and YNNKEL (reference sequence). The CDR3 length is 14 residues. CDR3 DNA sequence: TGTGCCAGCAGCCGGGACATTAGCAATCAGCCCCAGCATTTT. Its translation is CASSRDISNQPQHF.

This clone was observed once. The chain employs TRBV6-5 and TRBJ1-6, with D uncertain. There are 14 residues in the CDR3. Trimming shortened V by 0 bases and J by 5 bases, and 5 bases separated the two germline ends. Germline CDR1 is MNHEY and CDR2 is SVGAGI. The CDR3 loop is CASSYSRDNSPLHF. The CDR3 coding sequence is TGTGCCAGCAGTTACTCGCGCGATAATTCACCCCTCCACTTT.

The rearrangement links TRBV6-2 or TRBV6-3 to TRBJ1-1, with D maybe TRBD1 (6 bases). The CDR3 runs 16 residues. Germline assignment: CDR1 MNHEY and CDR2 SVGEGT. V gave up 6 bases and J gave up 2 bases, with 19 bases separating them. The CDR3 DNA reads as TGTGCCAGCAGCCTCGAACTACAGGGAGGCAACACTGAAGCTTTCTTT. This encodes CASSLELQGGNTEAFF.

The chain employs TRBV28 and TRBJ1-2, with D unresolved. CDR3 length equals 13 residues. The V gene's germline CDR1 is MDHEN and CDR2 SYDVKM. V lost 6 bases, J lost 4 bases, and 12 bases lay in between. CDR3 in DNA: TGTGCCAGCAGCCCGCCGCCTCCCTATGGCTACACCTTC. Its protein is CASSPPPPYGYTF.

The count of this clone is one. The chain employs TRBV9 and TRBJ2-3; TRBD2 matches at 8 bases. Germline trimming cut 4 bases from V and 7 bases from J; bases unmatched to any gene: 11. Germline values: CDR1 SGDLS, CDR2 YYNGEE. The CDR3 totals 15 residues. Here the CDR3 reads CASSSTERGRHTQYF. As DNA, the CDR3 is TGTGCCAGCAGCTCAACTGAGCGGGGGCGTCATACGCAGTATTTT.

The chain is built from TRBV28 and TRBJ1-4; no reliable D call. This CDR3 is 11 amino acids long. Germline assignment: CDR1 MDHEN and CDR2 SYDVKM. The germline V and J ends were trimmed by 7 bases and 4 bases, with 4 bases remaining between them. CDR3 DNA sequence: TGTGCCAGCACCCTTAATGAAAAACTGTTTTTT. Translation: CASTLNEKLFF.

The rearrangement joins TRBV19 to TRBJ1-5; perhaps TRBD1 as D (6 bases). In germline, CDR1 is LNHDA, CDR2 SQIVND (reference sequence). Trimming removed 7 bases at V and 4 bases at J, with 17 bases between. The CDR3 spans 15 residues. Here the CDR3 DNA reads TGTGCCAGTAACCTACAGGGAGGTACAAATCAGCCCCAGCATTTT. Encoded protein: CASNLQGGTNQPQHF.

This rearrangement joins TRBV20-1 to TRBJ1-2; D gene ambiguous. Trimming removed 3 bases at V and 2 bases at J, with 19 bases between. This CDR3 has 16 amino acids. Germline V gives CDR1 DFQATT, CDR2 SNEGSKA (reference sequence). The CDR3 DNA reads TGCAGTGCTAGTGACGGGAGGCGGTCGTCCAACTATGGCTACACCTTC. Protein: CSASDGRRSSNYGYTF.

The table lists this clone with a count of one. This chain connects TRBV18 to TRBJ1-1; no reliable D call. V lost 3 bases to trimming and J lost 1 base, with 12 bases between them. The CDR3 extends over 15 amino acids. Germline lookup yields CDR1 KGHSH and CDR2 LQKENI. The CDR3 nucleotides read TGTGCCAGCTCACCCCCGGGCGCGGGGAACACTGAAGCTTTCTTT. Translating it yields CASSPPGAGNTEAFF.

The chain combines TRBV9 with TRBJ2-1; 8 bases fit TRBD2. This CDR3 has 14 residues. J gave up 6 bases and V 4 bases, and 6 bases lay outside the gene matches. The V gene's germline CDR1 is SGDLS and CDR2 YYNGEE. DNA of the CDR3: TGTGCCAGCAGCACCTGGACTAGCCCCAATGAGCAGTTCTTC. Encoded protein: CASSTWTSPNEQFF.

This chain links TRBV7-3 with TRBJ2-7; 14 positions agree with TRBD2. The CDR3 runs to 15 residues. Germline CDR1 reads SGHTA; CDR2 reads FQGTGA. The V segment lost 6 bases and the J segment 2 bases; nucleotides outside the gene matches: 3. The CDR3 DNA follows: TGTGCCAGCAGACAGGGACTAGCGGGAGCCTACGAGCAGTACTTC. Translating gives CASRQGLAGAYEQYF.

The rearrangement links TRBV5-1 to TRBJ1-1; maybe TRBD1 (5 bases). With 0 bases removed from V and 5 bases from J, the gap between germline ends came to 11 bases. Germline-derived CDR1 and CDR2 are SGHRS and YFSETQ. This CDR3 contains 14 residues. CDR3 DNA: TGCGCCAGCAGCTTGGAGGGGAGTCGTACTGAAGCTTTCTTT. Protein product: CASSLEGSRTEAFF.

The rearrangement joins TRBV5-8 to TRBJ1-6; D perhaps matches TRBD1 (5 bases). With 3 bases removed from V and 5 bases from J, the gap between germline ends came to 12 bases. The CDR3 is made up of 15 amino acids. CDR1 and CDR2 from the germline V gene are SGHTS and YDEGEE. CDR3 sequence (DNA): TGTGCCAGCAGCTGGCAGGGTGTCAATAATTCACCCCTCCACTTT. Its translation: CASSWQGVNNSPLHF.

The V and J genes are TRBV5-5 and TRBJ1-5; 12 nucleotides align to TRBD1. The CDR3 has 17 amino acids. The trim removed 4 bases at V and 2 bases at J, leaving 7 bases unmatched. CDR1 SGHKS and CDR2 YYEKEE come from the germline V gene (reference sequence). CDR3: CASSEGTGGAGNQPQHF. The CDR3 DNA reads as TGTGCCAGCAGCGAAGGGACAGGGGGCGCCGGCAATCAGCCCCAGCATTTT.